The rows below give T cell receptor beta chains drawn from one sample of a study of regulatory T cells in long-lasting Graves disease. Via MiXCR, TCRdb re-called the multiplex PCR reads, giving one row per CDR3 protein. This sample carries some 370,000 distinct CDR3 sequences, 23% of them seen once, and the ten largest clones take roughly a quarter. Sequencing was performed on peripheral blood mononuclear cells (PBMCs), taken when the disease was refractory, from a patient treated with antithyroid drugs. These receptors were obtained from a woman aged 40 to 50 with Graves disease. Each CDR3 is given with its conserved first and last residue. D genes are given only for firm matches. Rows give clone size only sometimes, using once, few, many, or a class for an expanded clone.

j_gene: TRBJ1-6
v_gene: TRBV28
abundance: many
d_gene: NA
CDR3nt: TGTGCCAGCAAACGGACGGCGACCCACTATAATTCACCCCTCCACTTT
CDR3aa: CASKRTATHYNSPLHF

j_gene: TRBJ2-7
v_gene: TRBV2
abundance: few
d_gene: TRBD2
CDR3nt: TGTGCCAGCAGTGAACCCACTAGCGGGCCTACCCTCTACGAGCAGTACTTC
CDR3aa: CASSEPTSGPTLYEQYF

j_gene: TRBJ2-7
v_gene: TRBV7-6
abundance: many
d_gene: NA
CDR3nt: TGTGCCAGCAGCTTAGCGCTCGCAGGACAGCCCTACGAGCAGTACTTC
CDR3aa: CASSLALAGQPYEQYF

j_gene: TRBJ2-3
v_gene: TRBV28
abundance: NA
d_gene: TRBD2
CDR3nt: TGTGCCAGCAGCACCCCCGGACTAGCGGGAGCCTTCGCAGATACGCAGTATTTT
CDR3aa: CASSTPGLAGAFADTQYF

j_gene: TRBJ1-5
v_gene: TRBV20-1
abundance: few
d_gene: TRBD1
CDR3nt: TGCAGTGCTAGCCTAGGACAGGCTTATAGCAATCAGCCCCAGCATTTT
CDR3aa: CSASLGQAYSNQPQHF

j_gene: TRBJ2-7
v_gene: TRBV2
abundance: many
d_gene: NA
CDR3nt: TGTGCCAGCAGTGAAAGGGACGAAGGTTACGAGCAGTACTTC
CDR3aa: CASSERDEGYEQYF

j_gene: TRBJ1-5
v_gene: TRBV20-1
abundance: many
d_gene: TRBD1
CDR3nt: TGCAGTGCTAGAGAGACAGGGACGCGCAATCAGCCCCAGCATTTT
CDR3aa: CSARETGTRNQPQHF

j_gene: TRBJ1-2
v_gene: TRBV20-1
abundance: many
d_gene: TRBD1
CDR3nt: TGCAGTGCTAGAGCCGGGACAGGGCGAGGCTACACCTTC
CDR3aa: CSARAGTGRGYTF

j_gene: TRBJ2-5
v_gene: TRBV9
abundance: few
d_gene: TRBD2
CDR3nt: TGTGCCAGCAGCGTTAGCGGGAGCGAAGAGACCCAGTACTTC
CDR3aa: CASSVSGSEETQYF

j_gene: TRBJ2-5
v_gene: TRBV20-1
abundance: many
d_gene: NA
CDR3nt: TGCAGTGCTAGCTATCCTGACCAGGGGACCCAGTACTTC
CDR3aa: CSASYPDQGTQYF

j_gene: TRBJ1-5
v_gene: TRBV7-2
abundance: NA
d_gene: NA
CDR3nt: TGTGCCAGCAGCTTAAATGGGGGAAGCAATCAGCCCCAGCATTTT
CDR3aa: CASSLNGGSNQPQHF

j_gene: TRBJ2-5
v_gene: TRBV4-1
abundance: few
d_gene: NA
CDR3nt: TGCGCCAGCAGCCAAGGGTGGGCGCAGGGCAAAGAGACCCAGTACTTC
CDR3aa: CASSQGWAQGKETQYF

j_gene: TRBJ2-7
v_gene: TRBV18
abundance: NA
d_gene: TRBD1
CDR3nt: TGTGCCAGCTCACCAAGACAGGGAGTCGACGAGCAGTACTTC
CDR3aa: CASSPRQGVDEQYF

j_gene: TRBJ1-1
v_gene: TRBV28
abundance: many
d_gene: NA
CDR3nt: TGTGCCAGCAGTTTAGAGGGGGGACTGGAAGCTTTCTTT
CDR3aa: CASSLEGGLEAFF

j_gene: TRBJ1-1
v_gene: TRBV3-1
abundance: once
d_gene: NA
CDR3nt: TGTGCCAGCAGCCAACGGGGCGGGGGGAACACTGAAGCTTTCTTT
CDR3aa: CASSQRGGGNTEAFF

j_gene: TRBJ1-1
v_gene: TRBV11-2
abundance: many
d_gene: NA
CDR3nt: TGTGCCAGCAGCTTAGTCCAGGACGTGAAAGAAGCTTTCTTT
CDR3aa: CASSLVQDVKEAFF